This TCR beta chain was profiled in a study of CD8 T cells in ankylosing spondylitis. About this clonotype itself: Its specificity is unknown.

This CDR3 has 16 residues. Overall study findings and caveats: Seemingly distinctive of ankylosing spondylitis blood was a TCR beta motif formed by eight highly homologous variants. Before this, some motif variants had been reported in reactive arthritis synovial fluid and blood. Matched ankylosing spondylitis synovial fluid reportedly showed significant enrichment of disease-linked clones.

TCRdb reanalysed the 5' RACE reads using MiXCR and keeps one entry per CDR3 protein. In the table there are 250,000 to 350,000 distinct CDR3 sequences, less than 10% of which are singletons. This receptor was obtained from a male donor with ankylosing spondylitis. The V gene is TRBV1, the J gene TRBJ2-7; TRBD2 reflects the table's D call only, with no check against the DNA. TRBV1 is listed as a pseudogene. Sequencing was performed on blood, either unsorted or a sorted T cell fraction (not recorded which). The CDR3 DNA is TGCACCAGCAGCCAAGCCACTAGCGGGAAGACCTACGAGCAGTACTTC. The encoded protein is CTSSQATSGKTYEQYF.